This T cell receptor (beta chain) emerged from a study of T cell changes during pregnancy in multiple sclerosis. The CDR3 consists of 16 residues. In germline, CDR1 is LNHDA, CDR2 SQIVND (reference sequence). V dropped 4 bases and J dropped 2; count of bases not matched to a gene: 7. The assay was immunoSEQ multiplex PCR, and TCRdb's table has in-frame clones only and misses some. The sample contains approximately 28,000 clones, about 91% of which appear only once. The V call is TRBV19, the J call TRBJ1-5; the match to TRBD1 covers 8 bases. This material consisted of peripheral blood, taken in the first trimester of pregnancy. The receptor was derived from a female donor in good health, enrolled as a control in a pregnancy study. Written as DNA, the CDR3 is TGTGCCAGTAGTACCCAGGGGGGACAGGGCAATCAGCCCCAGCATTTT. As protein: CASSTQGGQGNQPQHF.